This T cell receptor beta chain was documented in a study of blood T cells in healthy people across ages. Regarding the study as a whole: One million T cells yielded diversity estimates that were considered underestimates.

Trimming removed 4 bases from V and 1 base from J; junction bases left unmatched: 9. The CDR3 is 17 residues long. CDR1 is SGDLS, CDR2 YYNGEE, per germline. A note on this clonotype: Its antigen is still unknown.

Primed by a sample-barcoded 5' primer and a J-beta primer mix, a second PCR proceeded for about 6 to 11 cycles. The study obtained at least 2.5 million CDR3-containing paired-end reads from every sample. TCRdb re-derived calls from the 5' RACE reads in MiXCR, one entry per CDR3 protein. The table includes over 600,000 distinct CDR3 sequences, approximately 40% detected once. Each donor's blood draw was approximately 10 milliliters of peripheral blood. The clonotype originates from a man older than 75 in good health. The source material was blood. V and J are TRBV9 and TRBJ1-1, with 11 bases identical to TRBD1. The CDR3 DNA sequence: TGTGCCAGCAGCTCCCGGGACAGGGGGTTATCGAACACTGAAGCTTTCTTT. Translating it yields CASSSRDRGLSNTEAFF.